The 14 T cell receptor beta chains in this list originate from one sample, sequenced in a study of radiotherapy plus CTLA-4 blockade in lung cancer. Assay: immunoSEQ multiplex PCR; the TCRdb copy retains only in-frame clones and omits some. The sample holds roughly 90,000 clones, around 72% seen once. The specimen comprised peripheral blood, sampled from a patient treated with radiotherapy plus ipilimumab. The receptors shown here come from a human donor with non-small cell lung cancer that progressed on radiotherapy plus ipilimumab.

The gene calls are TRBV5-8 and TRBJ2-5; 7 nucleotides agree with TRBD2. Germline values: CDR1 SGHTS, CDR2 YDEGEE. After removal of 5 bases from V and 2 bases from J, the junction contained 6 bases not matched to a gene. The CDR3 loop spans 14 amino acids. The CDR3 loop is CASSRGLTQETQYF. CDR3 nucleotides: TGTGCCAGCAGTAGGGGACTAACACAAGAGACCCAGTACTTC.

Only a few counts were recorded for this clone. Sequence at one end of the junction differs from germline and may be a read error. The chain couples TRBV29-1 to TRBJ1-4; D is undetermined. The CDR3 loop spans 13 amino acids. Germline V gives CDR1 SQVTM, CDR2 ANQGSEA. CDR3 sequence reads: CTPVDKVCSKTVF. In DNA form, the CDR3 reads TGCACCCCAGTCGACAAGGTATGCAGTAAAACTGTTTTT.

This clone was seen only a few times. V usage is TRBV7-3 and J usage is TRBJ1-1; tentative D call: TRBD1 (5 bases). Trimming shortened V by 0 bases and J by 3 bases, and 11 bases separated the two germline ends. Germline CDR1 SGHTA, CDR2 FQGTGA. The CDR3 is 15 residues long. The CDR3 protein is CASSLTQGGYTEAFF. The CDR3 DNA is TGTGCCAGCAGCTTAACGCAGGGTGGGTACACTGAAGCTTTCTTT.

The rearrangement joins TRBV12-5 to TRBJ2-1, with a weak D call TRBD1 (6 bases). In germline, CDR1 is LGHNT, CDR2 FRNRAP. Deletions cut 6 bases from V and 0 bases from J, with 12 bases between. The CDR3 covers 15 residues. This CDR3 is CASGHQGNSYNEQFF. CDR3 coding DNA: TGTGCTAGTGGACATCAGGGGAACTCCTACAATGAGCAGTTCTTC.

The CDR3 DNA sequence: TGCGCCAGCAGCCAAGACTCCAACAGGGTCGGCACTGAAGCTTTCTTT. Translation gives CASSQDSNRVGTEAFF. The V and J genes are TRBV4-1 and TRBJ1-1, with D maybe TRBD1 (6 bases). V dropped 0 bases and J dropped 4 bases, with 15 bases sitting between them. CDR1 MGHRA and CDR2 YSYEKL come from the germline V gene. This CDR3 has 16 residues.

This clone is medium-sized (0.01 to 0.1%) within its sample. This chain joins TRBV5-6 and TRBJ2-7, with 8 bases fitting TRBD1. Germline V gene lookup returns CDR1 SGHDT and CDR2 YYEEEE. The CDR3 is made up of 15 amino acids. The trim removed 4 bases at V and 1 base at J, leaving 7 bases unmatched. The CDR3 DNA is TGTGCCAGCAGCCCCTGGGACAGGCGTTCCTACGAGCAGTACTTC. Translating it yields CASSPWDRRSYEQYF.

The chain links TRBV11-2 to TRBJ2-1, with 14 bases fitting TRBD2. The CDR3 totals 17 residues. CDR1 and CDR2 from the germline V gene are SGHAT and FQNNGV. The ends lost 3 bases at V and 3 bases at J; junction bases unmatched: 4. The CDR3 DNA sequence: TGTGCCAGCAGCTTGGGGACTAGCGGGAGCCACTACAATGAGCAGTTCTTC. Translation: CASSLGTSGSHYNEQFF.

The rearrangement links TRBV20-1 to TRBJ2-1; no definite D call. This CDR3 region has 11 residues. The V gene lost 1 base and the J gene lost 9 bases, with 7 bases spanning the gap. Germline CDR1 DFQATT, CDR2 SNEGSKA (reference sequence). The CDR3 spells CSARGVSEQFF. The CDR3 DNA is TGCAGTGCTAGAGGCGTCAGTGAGCAGTTCTTC.

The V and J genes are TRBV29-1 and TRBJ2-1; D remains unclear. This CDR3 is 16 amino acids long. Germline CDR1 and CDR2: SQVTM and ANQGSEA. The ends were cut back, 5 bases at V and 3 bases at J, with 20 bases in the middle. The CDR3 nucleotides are TGCAGCGTTCCTCAGGCCCGGGCCGCCCGCTACAATGAGCAGTTCTTC. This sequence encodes CSVPQARAARYNEQFF.

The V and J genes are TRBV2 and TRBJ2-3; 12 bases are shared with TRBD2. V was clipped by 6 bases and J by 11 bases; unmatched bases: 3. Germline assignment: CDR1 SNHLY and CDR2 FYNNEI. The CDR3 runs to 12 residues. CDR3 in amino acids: CASSPSGGVQYF. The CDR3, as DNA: TGTGCCAGCAGCCCTAGCGGGGGGGTGCAGTATTTT.

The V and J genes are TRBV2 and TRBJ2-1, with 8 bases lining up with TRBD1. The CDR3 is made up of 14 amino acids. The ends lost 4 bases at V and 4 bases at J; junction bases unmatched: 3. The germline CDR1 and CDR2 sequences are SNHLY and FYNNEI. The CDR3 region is CASSGTGTYNEQFF. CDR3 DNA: TGTGCCAGCAGTGGGACAGGGACGTACAATGAGCAGTTCTTC.

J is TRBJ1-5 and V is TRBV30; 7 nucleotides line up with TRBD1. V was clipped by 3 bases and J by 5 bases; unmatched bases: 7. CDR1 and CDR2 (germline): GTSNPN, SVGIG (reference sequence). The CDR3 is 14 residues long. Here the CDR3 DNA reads TGTGCCTGGAGCCAGGACAGGAACTATCAGCCCCAGCATTTT. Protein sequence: CAWSQDRNYQPQHF.

CDR3 coding DNA: TGTGCCAGCAGCCCTTACAGGGGAGGAAGGACCGGGGAGCTGTTTTTT. Its translation: CASSPYRGGRTGELFF. This chain uses TRBV9 with TRBJ2-2; the D gene is possibly TRBD1 (7 bases). The CDR3 loop spans 16 amino acids. Germline V gene data show CDR1 as SGDLS and CDR2 as YYNGEE. V lost 4 bases, J lost 5 bases, and 18 bases lay in between.

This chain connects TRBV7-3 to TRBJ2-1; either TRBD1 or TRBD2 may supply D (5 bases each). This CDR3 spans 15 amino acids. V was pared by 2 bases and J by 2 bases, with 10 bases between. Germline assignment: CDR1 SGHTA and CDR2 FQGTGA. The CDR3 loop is CASSLGDPAYNEQFF. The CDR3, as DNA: TGTGCCAGCAGCTTAGGGGACCCGGCCTACAATGAGCAGTTCTTC.